One sample yielded the 24 T cell receptor beta chains listed below, sequenced in a study of T cells in Graves' hyperthyroidism and ophthalmopathy. Researchers took RNA transcripts and amplified the TCR beta CDR3 regions from them. A first-round RT-PCR of the TCR CDR3 used the HTBI primer set. TCRdb re-derived calls from the multiplex PCR reads in MiXCR, one entry per CDR3 protein. Of approximately 740,000 distinct CDR3 sequences detected, 13% to 15% appear once; the ten largest clones hold roughly 10%. The sample comprised blood. Receptors were obtained from a young woman with Graves' hyperthyroidism.

In this sample, this clonotype turned up many times. This sequence joins TRBV18 and TRBJ1-2, with 9 bases aligning to TRBD1. Germline V lookup: CDR1 KGHSH, CDR2 LQKENI. The CDR3 spans 17 residues. With 0 bases clipped from V and 0 bases from J, the junction kept 5 bases outside the gene matches. The CDR3 nucleotides read TGTGCCAGCTCACCACCCGGGACAGGGTTCTCTAACTATGGCTACACCTTC. This translates into CASSPPGTGFSNYGYTF.

Many counts were recorded for this clonotype. The rearrangement uses TRBV28 and TRBJ2-7, with no clear D. The CDR3 extends over 15 amino acids. Germline loops: CDR1 MDHEN, CDR2 SYDVKM. V lost 4 bases, J lost 1 base, and 14 bases lay in between. The CDR3 loop is CASSSPSGFSYEQYF. The CDR3 coding sequence is TGTGCCAGCAGTTCGCCGTCCGGATTTTCCTACGAGCAGTACTTC.

This clonotype has just a few counts. The chain carries TRBV14 and TRBJ1-2; D uncertain. The CDR3 length is 15 residues. Trimming shortened V by 0 bases and J by 4 bases, and 12 bases separated the two germline ends. Germline V gives CDR1 SGHDN, CDR2 FVKESK. The CDR3 DNA is TGTGCCAGCAGCCAAGATCCGGCCGCATTCTATGGCTACACCTTC. Protein sequence: CASSQDPAAFYGYTF. The whole variable domain, remainder taken from reference TRBV14 and TRBJ1-2, is EAGVTQFPSHSVIEKGQTVTLRCDPISGHDNLYWYRRVMGKEIKFLLHFVKESKQDESGMPNNRFLAERTGGTYSTLKVQPAELEDSGVYFCASSQDPAAFYGYTFGSGTRLTVV.

This clonotype was recorded many times. The J gene is TRBJ2-7, the V gene TRBV20-1; 11 bases agree with TRBD2. Looked up from germline, CDR1 is DFQATT and CDR2 is SNEGSKA (reference sequence). The CDR3 has 18 amino acids. V was clipped by 0 bases and J by 3 bases; unmatched bases: 13. The DNA for the CDR3 is TGCAGTGCTAGAGACTCCAGACTAGCGGGACCCAAAGGCTACGAGCAGTACTTC. Protein: CSARDSRLAGPKGYEQYF.

The table lists this clonotype with many counts. The chain links TRBV18 to TRBJ1-4; D unclear. This CDR3 has 16 residues. V was clipped by 3 bases and J by 7 bases, with 18 bases between them. Germline CDR1 reads KGHSH; CDR2 reads LQKENI. This chain's CDR3 is CASSPGSSGLAEKLFF. DNA of the CDR3: TGTGCCAGCTCACCCGGTTCTTCAGGTCTTGCTGAAAAACTGTTTTTT.

This chain uses TRBV6-2 or TRBV6-3 with TRBJ1-2; the D is unclear. This CDR3 is 13 amino acids long. The germline V gene encodes CDR1 MNHEY and CDR2 SVGEGT. The ends were cut back, 5 bases at V and 4 bases at J, with 11 bases in the middle. CDR3 protein: CASSETKTYGYTF. In DNA, the CDR3 is TGTGCCAGCAGTGAAACAAAAACCTATGGCTACACCTTC.

This sequence joins TRBV6-1 and TRBJ2-2; 7 bases are shared with TRBD1. CDR1 is MNHNS, CDR2 SASEGT, per germline. The V gene end was trimmed by 6 bases and the J gene end by 5 bases; junction bases not matched to a gene: 9. The CDR3 contains 15 residues. The CDR3 sequence: CASRIGTDLTGELFF. The CDR3 coding sequence is TGTGCCAGCAGAATCGGGACAGACCTTACCGGGGAGCTGTTTTTT.

The table lists this clonotype with a few counts. The chain employs TRBV5-1 and TRBJ1-2, with a possible D match to TRBD1 (6 bases). Germline CDR1 reads SGHRS; CDR2 reads YFSETQ. The CDR3 loop spans 14 amino acids. Trimming left V 4 bases short and J 8 bases short, with 18 bases between. The CDR3 here is CASSPTNGGSGYTF. The DNA of the CDR3 is TGCGCCAGCAGCCCCACGAACGGGGGCAGCGGCTACACCTTC.

In regard to this clonotype: With a much larger clone just one base away, this may be a read error. J is TRBJ2-1 and V is TRBV7-9; possibly TRBD2 for D (5 bases). TRBJ2-7 explains the end of the DNA better; the J call may be wrong. The CDR3 sequence is 14 residues long. Germline values: CDR1 SEHNR, CDR2 FQNEAQ (reference sequence). In nucleotides, the CDR3 is TGTGCCAGCAGCCCCGGGGTGGACGGCAATGAGCAGTACTTC. Its translation: CASSPGVDGNEQYF.

The rearrangement links TRBV7-2 to TRBJ2-7; D is ambiguous. CDR1 and CDR2 (germline): SGHTA, FQGNSA. The CDR3 has 13 amino acids. V was clipped by 1 base and J by 4 bases, with 8 bases between them. CDR3 DNA: TGTGCCAGCAGCTTAGTGGTGTTATACGAGCAGTACTTC. Its protein is CASSLVVLYEQYF.

The sample holds a few counts of this clonotype. A much larger clonotype is one base distant, so this may be a read error. V is TRBV24-1 and J is TRBJ2-1; 10 positions agree with TRBD2. The germline V gene encodes CDR1 KGHDR and CDR2 SFDVKD. The trim removed 1 base at V and 3 bases at J, leaving 2 bases unmatched. The CDR3 has 16 amino acids. The CDR3 DNA follows: TGTGCCACCAGTGATTTCCTAGCGGGAGACTACAATGAGCAGTTCTTC. Translation: CATSDFLAGDYNEQFF.

In its sample, this clonotype was seen a few times. Here the CDR3 DNA reads TGTGCCAGCAGTCCCAGCGGGACCCCCTACGAGCAGTACTTC. Its translation: CASSPSGTPYEQYF. This chain joins TRBV13 and TRBJ2-7; 7 positions agree with TRBD2. The CDR3 consists of 14 residues. The germline V gene encodes CDR1 PRHDT and CDR2 FYEKMQ (reference sequence). V trimming: 6 bases; J trimming: 2 bases; junction bases outside the gene matches: 7.

This clonotype was detected many times. V usage is TRBV3-1 and J usage is TRBJ2-7; 7 positions match TRBD2. The CDR3 has 13 residues. The germline V gene has CDR1 LGHDT and CDR2 YNNKEL (reference sequence). The V and J ends lost 1 base and 3 bases, in that order; junction bases with no gene match: 0. The CDR3 sequence is CASSQAGGYEQYF. The CDR3 region has the DNA TGTGCCAGCAGCCAAGCGGGAGGCTACGAGCAGTACTTC.

This clonotype turned up a few times. This sequence joins TRBV14 and TRBJ2-3; no definite D call. Per germline, CDR1 SGHDN and CDR2 FVKESK. The length of the CDR3 is 15 residues. The V and J ends lost 0 bases and 3 bases respectively, with 10 bases between them. Here the CDR3 DNA reads TGTGCCAGCAGCCAAGATGGGTTCGCGACAGATACGCAGTATTTT. It yields the protein CASSQDGFATDTQYF.

The chain links TRBV6-4 to TRBJ1-3; D call uncertain. Germline-derived CDR1 and CDR2 are MRHNA and SNTAGT. The germline V and J ends were trimmed by 6 bases and 1 base, with 10 bases remaining between them. The CDR3 contains 14 residues. CDR3 sequence: CASSRRASGNTIYF. In DNA, the CDR3 is TGTGCCAGCAGCAGACGGGCTTCTGGAAACACCATATATTTT.

This clonotype was observed at least ten times. The chain links TRBV10-3 to TRBJ2-7; D possibly corresponds to TRBD1 (5 bases). V gave up 0 bases and J gave up 0 bases, with 12 bases separating them. Germline CDR1 is ENHRY and CDR2 is SYGVKD. The CDR3 has 16 residues. The CDR3, as DNA: TGTGCCATCAGTGAGTCACGACAGAGTTTCTCCTACGAGCAGTACTTC. The encoded protein is CAISESRQSFSYEQYF.

The table lists this clonotype with a few counts. The chain employs TRBV20-1 and TRBJ1-4; D is uncertain. The germline V gene encodes CDR1 DFQATT and CDR2 SNEGSKA (reference sequence). CDR3 length: 16 residues. The V gene lost 5 bases and the J gene lost 6 bases, with 22 bases spanning the gap. DNA of the CDR3: TGCAGTGCTCCGCGGGGAAATCCCAACTATGATGAAAAACTGTTTTTT. Amino acid sequence: CSAPRGNPNYDEKLFF.

This clonotype turned up a few times. The chain has TRBV6-6 and TRBJ2-2; D unclear. Per the germline V gene, CDR1 is MNHNY and CDR2 is SVGAGI (reference sequence). This CDR3 has 13 amino acids. V gave up 2 bases and J gave up 5 bases, with 6 bases separating them. In nucleotides, the CDR3 is TGTGCCAGCAGTTACACAAGGACCGGGGAGCTGTTTTTT. Translation gives CASSYTRTGELFF.

This clonotype was counted many times. This rearrangement joins TRBV28 to TRBJ2-7; D gene ambiguous. Trimming pared 6 bases from V and 2 bases from J, leaving 8 bases between. Per germline, CDR1 MDHEN and CDR2 SYDVKM. The CDR3 totals 12 residues. The CDR3 region has the DNA TGTGCCAGCAGCCCTTTCACCTACGAGCAGTACTTC. It encodes CASSPFTYEQYF.

In its sample, this clonotype was seen once. Relative to the germline gene, one junction end is altered; a read error may explain this. The rearrangement uses TRBV5-4 and TRBJ2-2; TRBD2 is a possible D gene (5 bases). The CDR3 runs 12 residues. The germline CDR1 and CDR2 sequences are SGHNT and YYREEE (reference sequence). This CDR3 is CASSLLAGKLFF. CDR3 sequence (DNA): TGTGCCAGCAGCTTACTGGCCGGGAAGCTGTTTTTT.

This clonotype was counted only a few times. The rearrangement links TRBV28 to TRBJ2-7; D remains unclear. CDR1 is MDHEN, CDR2 SYDVKM, per germline. V was clipped by 8 bases and J by 0 bases, with 14 bases between them. This CDR3 region has 14 residues. The chain's CDR3 is CASVGLPSSYEQYF. The CDR3 region has the DNA TGTGCCAGCGTAGGGCTCCCTAGCTCCTACGAGCAGTACTTC.

This clonotype came up many times. The genes are TRBV13 and TRBJ2-1; 10 bases are a match to TRBD2. CDR1 and CDR2 from the germline V gene are PRHDT and FYEKMQ (reference sequence). V lost 5 bases, J lost 5 bases, and 9 bases stayed unmatched. The CDR3 sequence is 16 residues long. The CDR3 region has the DNA TGTGCCAGCAGCCCCACCGGGACTAGCGTCAACAATGAGCAGTTCTTC. It translates to CASSPTGTSVNNEQFF.

The chain carries TRBV12-3 or TRBV12-4 and TRBJ2-1; 11 positions agree with TRBD2. This CDR3 region has 16 residues. J gave up 3 bases and V 6 bases, and 7 bases lay outside the gene matches. CDR3 coding DNA: TGTGCCAGCAGAAGATCGGGACTAGCGGTCTACAATGAGCAGTTCTTC. Translated, it gives CASRRSGLAVYNEQFF.

In this sample, this clonotype turned up many times. The chain recombines TRBV2 with TRBJ2-4, with 10 bases that match TRBD2. Unmatched junction bases numbered 11, after V lost 9 bases and J lost 6 bases. Germline loops: CDR1 SNHLY, CDR2 FYNNEI. The CDR3 covers 15 residues. CDR3: CASSTSGLPGNIQYF. The CDR3 DNA reads TGTGCCAGTTCGACTAGCGGGCTCCCCGGAAACATTCAGTACTTC.